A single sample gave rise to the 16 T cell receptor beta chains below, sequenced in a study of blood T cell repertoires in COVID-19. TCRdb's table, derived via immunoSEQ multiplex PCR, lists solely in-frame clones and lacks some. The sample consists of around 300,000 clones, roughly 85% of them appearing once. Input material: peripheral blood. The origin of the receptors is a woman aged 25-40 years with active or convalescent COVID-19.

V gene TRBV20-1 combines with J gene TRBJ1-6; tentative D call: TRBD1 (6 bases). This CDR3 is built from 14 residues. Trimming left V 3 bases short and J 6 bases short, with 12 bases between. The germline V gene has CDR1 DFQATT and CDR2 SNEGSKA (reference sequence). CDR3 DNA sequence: TGCAGTGCTAGTGAGGGACAAGCTAATTCACCCCTCCACTTT. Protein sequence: CSASEGQANSPLHF.

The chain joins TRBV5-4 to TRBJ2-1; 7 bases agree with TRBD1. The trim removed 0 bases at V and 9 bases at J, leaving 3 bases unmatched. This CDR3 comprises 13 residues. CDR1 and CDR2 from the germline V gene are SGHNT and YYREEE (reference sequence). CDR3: CASSLEGGGEQFF. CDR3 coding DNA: TGTGCCAGCAGCTTGGAAGGGGGCGGTGAGCAGTTCTTC.

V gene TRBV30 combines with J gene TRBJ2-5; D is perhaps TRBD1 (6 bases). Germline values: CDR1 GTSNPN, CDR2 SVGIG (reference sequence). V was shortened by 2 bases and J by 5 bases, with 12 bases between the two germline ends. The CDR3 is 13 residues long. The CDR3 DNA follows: TGTGCCTGGAGTCGAATAAGGGGGGAGACCCAGTACTTC. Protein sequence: CAWSRIRGETQYF.

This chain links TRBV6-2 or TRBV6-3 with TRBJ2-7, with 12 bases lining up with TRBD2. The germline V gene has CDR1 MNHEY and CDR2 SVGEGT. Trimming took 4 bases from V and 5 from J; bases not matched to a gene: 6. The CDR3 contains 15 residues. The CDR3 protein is CASSSRLAGVHEQYF. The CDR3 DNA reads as TGTGCCAGCAGTTCCCGACTAGCGGGGGTACACGAGCAGTACTTC.

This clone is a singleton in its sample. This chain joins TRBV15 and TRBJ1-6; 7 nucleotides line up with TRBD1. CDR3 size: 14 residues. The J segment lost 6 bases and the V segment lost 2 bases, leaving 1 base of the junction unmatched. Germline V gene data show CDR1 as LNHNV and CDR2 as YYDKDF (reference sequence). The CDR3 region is CATSRNRGNSPLHF. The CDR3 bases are TGTGCCACCAGCAGAAACAGGGGTAATTCACCCCTCCACTTT.

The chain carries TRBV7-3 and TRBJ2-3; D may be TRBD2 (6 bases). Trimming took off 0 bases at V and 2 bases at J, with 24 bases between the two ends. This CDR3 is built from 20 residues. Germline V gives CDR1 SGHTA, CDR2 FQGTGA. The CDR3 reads CASSLTPTRGSGLSTDTQYF. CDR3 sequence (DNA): TGTGCCAGCAGCTTAACCCCCACCCGGGGCAGCGGGCTTTCCACAGATACGCAGTATTTT.

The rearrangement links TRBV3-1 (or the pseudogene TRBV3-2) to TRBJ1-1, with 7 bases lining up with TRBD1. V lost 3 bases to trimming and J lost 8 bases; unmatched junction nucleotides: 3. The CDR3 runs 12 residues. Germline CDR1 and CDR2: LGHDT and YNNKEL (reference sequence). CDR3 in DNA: TGTGCCAGCAGCCACTGGGACAGCGAAGCTTTCTTT. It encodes CASSHWDSEAFF.

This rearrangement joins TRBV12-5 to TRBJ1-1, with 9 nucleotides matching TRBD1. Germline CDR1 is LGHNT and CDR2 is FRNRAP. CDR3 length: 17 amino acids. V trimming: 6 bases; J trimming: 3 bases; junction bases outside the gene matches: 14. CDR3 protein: CASGPPGTGRHDTEAFF. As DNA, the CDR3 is TGTGCTAGTGGACCCCCCGGGACAGGGCGGCATGACACTGAAGCTTTCTTT. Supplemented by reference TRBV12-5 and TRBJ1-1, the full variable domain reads DARVTQTPRHKVTEMGQEVTMRCQPILGHNTVFWYRQTMMQGLELLAYFRNRAPLDDSGMPKDRFSAEMPDATLATLKIQPSEPRDSAVYFCASGPPGTGRHDTEAFFGQGTRLTVV.

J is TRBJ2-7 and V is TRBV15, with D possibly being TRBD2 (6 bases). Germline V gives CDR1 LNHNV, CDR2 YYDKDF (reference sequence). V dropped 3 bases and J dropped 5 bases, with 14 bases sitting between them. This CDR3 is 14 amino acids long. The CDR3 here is CATSSQGGWDEQYF. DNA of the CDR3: TGTGCCACCAGCAGCCAGGGAGGTTGGGACGAGCAGTACTTC.

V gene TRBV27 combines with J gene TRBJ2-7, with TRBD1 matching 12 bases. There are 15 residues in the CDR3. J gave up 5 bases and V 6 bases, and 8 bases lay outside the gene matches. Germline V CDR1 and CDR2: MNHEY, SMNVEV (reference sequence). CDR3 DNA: TGTGCCAGCAGCTTCTCCGGGACAGGGGGCCACGAGCAGTACTTC. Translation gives CASSFSGTGGHEQYF.

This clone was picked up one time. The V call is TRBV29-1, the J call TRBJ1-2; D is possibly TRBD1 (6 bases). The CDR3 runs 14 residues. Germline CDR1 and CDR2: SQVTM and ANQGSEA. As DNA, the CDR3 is TGCAGGTCCTCAAACCACGGGGGGCGACATGGCTACACCTTC. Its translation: CRSSNHGGRHGYTF.

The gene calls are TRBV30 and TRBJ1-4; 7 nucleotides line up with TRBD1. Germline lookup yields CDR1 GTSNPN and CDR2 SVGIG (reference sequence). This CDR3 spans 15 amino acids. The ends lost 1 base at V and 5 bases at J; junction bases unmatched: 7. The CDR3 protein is CAWSAGTADNEKLFF. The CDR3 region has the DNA TGTGCCTGGAGTGCCGGGACAGCCGACAATGAAAAACTGTTTTTT.

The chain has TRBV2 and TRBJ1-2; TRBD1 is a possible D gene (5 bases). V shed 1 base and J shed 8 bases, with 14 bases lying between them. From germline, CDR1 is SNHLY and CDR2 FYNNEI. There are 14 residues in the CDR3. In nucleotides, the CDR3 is TGTGCCAGCAGTGAAGGACTGTGGCAGGGAGGCTACACCTTC. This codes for CASSEGLWQGGYTF.

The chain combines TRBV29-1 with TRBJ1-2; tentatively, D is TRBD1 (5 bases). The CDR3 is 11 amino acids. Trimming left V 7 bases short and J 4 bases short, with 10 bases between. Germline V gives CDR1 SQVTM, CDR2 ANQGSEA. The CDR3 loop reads CSADSGYGYTF. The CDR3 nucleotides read TGCAGCGCCGACAGTGGCTATGGCTACACCTTC.

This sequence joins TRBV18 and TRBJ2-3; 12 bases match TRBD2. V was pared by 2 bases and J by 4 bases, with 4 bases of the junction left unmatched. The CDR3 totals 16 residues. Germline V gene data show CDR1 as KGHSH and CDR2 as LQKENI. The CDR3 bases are TGTGCCAGCTCACCATGGACTAGCGGGGAACCAGATACGCAGTATTTT. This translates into CASSPWTSGEPDTQYF.

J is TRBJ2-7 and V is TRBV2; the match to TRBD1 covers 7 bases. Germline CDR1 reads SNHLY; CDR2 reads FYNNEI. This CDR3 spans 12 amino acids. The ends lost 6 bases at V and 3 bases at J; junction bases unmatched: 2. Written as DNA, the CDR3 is TGTGCCAGCAGCTGGGACAGCTACGAGCAGTACTTC. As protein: CASSWDSYEQYF.